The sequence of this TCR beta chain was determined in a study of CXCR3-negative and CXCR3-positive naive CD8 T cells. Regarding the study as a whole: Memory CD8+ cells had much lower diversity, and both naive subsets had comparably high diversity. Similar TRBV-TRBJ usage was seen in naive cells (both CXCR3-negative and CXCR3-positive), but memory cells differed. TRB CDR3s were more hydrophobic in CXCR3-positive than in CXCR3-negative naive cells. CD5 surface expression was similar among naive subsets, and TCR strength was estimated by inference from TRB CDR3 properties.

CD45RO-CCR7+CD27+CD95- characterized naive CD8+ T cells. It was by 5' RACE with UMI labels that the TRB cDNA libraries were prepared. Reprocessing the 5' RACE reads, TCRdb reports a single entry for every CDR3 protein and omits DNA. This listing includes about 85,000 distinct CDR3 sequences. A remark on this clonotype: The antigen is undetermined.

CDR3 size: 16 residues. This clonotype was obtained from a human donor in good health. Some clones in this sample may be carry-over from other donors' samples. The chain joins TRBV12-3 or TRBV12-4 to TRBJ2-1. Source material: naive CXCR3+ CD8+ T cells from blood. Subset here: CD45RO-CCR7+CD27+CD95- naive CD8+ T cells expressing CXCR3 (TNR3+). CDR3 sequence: CASSLAHLASYNEQFF.